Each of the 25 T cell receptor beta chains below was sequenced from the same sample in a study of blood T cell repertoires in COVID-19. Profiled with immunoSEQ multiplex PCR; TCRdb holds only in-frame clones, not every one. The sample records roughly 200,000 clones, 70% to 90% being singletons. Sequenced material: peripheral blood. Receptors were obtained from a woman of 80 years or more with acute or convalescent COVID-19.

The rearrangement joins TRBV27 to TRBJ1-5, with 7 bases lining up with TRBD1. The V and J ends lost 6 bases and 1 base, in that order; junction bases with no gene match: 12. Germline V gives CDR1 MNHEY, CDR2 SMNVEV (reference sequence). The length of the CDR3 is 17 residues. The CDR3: CASRLFGQATSNQPQHF. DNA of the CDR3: TGTGCCAGCAGACTCTTCGGACAGGCCACAAGCAATCAGCCCCAGCATTTT.

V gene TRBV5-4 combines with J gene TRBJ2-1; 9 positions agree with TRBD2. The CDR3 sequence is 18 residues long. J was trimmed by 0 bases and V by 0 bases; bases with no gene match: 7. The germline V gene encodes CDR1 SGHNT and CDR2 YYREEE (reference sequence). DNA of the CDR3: TGTGCCAGCAGCTTGGGAAGCGGACTAGCGTACTCCTACAATGAGCAGTTCTTC. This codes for CASSLGSGLAYSYNEQFF.

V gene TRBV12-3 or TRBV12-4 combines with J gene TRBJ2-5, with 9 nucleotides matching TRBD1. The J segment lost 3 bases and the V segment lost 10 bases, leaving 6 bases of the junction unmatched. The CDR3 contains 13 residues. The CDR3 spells CATSWDREETQYF. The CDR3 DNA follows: TGTGCCACCTCCTGGGACAGGGAAGAGACCCAGTACTTC.

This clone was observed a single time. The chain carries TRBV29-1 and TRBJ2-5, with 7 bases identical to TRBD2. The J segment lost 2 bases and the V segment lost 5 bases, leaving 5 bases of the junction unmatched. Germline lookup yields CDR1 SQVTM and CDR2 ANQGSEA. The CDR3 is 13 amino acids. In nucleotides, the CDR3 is TGCAGCGTTCCCTGGCGGGGGCAAGAGACCCAGTACTTC. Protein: CSVPWRGQETQYF.

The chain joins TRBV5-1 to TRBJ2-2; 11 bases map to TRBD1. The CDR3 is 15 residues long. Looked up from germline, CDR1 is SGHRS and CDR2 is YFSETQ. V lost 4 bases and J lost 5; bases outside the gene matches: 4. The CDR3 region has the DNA TGCGCCAGCAGCATAGGACAGGGGGCGACCGGGGAGCTGTTTTTT. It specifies CASSIGQGATGELFF. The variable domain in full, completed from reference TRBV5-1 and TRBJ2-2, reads KAGVTQTPRYLIKTRGQQVTLSCSPISGHRSVSWYQQTPGQGLQFLFEYFSETQRNKGNFPGRFSGRQFSNSRSEMNVSTLELGDSALYLCASSIGQGATGELFFGEGSRLTVL.

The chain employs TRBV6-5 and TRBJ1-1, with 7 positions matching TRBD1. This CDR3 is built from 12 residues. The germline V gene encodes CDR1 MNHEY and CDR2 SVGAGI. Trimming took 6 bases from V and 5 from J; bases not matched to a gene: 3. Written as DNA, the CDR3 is TGTGCCAGCAGAGACAGGGTTACTGAAGCTTTCTTT. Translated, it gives CASRDRVTEAFF.

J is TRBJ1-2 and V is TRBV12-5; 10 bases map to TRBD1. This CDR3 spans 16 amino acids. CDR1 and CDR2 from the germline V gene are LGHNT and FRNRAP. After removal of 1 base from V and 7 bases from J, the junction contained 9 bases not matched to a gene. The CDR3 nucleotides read TGTGCTAGTGGTTTGGCGGACAGGGGGTTGTCGGGTGGCTACACCTTC. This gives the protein CASGLADRGLSGGYTF.

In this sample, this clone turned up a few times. CDR3 region: CASSQRYPSGYTF. The CDR3 coding sequence is TGTGCCAGCAGCCAGAGGTACCCCTCTGGCTACACCTTC. V is TRBV3-1 (or the pseudogene TRBV3-2) and J is TRBJ1-2, with D unresolved. V lost 3 bases and J lost 7, with 12 bases in between. CDR1 and CDR2 (germline): LGHDT, YNNKEL (reference sequence). CDR3 size: 13 residues.

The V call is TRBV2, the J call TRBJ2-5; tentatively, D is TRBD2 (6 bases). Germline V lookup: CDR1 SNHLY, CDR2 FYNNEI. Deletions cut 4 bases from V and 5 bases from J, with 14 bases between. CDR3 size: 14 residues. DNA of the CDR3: TGTGCCAGCAGTGGTGGAGGGGTGGGCGAGACCCAGTACTTC. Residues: CASSGGGVGETQYF.

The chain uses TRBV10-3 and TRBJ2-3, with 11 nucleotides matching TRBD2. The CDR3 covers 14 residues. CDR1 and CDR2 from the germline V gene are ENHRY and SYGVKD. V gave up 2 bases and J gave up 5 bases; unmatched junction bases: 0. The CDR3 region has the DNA TGTGCCATCAGTGAGGGGACTAGCGGAGATACGCAGTATTTT. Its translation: CAISEGTSGDTQYF.

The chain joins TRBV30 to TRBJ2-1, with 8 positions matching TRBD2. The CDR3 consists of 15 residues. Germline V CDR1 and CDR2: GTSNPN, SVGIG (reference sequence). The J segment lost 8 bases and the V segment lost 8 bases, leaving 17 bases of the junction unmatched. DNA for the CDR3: TGTGCCCGTGTAGTAAGCGGGAGAGGGGTATATGAGCAGTTCTTC. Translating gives CARVVSGRGVYEQFF. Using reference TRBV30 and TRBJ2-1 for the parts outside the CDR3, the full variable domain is SQTIHQWPATLVQPVGSPLSLECTVEGTSNPNLYWYRQAAGRGLQLLFYSVGIGQISSEVPQNLSASRPQDRQFILSSKKLLLSDSGFYLCARVVSGRGVYEQFFGPGTRLTVL.

The CDR3 DNA sequence: TGTGCCAGCAGCCCAGGTGGACAGGGGGGAGAAAAACTGTTTTTT. It encodes CASSPGGQGGEKLFF. The rearrangement uses TRBV7-9 and TRBJ1-4; 10 bases agree with TRBD1. Per germline, CDR1 SEHNR and CDR2 FQNEAQ (reference sequence). This CDR3 has 15 residues. The ends lost 5 bases at V and 8 bases at J; junction bases unmatched: 8.

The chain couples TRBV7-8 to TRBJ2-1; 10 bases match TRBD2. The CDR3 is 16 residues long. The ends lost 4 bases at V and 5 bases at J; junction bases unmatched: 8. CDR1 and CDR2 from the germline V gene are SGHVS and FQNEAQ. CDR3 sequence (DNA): TGTGCCAGCAGCTCTGGTGGCGGACTAGCGGACAATGAGCAGTTCTTC. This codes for CASSSGGGLADNEQFF.

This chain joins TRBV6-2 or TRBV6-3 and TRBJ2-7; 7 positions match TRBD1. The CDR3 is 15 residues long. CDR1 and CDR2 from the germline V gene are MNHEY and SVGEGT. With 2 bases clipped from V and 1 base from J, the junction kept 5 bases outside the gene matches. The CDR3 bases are TGTGCCAGCAGTTACGGTCGGACAGGTTCCTACGAGCAGTACTTC. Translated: CASSYGRTGSYEQYF.

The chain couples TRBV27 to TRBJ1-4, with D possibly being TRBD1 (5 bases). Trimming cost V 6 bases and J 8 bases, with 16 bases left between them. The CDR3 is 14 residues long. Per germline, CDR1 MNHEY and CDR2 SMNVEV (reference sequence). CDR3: CASSRLGGVEKLFF. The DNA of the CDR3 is TGTGCCAGCAGCAGACTCGGGGGGGTCGAAAAACTGTTTTTT. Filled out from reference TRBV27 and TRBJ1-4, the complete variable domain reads EAQVTQNPRYLITVTGKKLTVTCSQNMNHEYMSWYRQDPGLGLRQIYYSMNVEVTDKGDVPEGYKVSRKEKRNFPLILESPSPNQTSLYFCASSRLGGVEKLFFGSGTQLSVL.

Written as DNA, the CDR3 is TGTGCCAGCAGCCAATCCGGACAGGCCCGAGCAACTAATGAAAAACTGTTTTTT. It encodes CASSQSGQARATNEKLFF. The gene calls are TRBV4-2 and TRBJ1-4, with 7 nucleotides matching TRBD1. Unmatched junction bases numbered 9, after V lost 2 bases and J lost 0 bases. CDR1 is LGHNA, CDR2 YNFKEQ, per germline. The CDR3 is 18 residues long.

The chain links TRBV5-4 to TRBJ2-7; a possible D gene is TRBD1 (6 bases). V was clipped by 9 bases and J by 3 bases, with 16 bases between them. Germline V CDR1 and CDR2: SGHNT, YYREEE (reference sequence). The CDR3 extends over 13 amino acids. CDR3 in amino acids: CATSGTPVYEQYF. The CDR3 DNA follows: TGTGCCACCTCCGGGACACCGGTCTACGAGCAGTACTTC.

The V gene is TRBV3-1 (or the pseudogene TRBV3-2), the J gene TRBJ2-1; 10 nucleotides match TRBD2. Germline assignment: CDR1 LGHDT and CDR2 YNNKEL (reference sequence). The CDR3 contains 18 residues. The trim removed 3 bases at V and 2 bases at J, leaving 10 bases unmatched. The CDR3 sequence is CASSHSPGTSETYNEQFF. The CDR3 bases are TGTGCCAGCAGCCATTCTCCCGGGACTAGCGAAACCTACAATGAGCAGTTCTTC.

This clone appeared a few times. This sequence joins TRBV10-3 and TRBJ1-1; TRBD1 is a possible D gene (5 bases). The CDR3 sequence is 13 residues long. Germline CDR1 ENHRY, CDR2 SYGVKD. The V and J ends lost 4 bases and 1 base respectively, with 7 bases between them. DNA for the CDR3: TGTGCCATCAGTGGGGGGGAGAACACTGAAGCTTTCTTT. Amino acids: CAISGGENTEAFF.

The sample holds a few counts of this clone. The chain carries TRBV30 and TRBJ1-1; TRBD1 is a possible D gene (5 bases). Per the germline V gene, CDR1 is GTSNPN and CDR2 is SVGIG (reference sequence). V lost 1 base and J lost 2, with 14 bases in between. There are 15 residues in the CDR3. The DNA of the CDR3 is TGTGCCTGGAGTGATATTTCGGGGGGAAACACTGAAGCTTTCTTT. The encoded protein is CAWSDISGGNTEAFF. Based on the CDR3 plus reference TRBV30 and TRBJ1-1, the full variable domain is SQTIHQWPATLVQPVGSPLSLECTVEGTSNPNLYWYRQAAGRGLQLLFYSVGIGQISSEVPQNLSASRPQDRQFILSSKKLLLSDSGFYLCAWSDISGGNTEAFFGQGTRLTVV.

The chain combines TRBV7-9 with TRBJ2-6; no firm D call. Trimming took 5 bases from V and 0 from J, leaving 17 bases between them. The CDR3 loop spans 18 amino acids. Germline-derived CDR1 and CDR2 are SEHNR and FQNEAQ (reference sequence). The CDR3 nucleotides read TGTGCCAGCAGCGTGCGGCATCGGAGCAACTCTGGGGCCAACGTCCTGACTTTC. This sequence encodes CASSVRHRSNSGANVLTF.

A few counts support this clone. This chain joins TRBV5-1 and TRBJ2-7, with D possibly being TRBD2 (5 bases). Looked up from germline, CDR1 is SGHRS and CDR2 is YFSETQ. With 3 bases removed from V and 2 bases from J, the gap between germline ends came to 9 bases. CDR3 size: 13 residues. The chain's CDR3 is CASSWEIAYEQYF. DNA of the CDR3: TGCGCCAGCAGCTGGGAGATAGCCTACGAGCAGTACTTC.

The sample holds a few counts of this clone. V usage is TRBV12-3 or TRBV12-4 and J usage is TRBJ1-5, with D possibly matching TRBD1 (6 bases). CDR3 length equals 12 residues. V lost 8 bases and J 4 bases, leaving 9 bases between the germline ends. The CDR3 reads CASSQGNQPQHF. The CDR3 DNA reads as TGTGCCAGCTCTCAGGGGAATCAGCCCCAGCATTTT.

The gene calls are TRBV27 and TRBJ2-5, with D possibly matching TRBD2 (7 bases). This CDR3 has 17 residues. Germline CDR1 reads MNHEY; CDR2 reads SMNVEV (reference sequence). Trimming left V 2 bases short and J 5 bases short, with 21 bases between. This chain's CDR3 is CASSLIRGRGARETQYF. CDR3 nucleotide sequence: TGTGCCAGCAGTTTAATACGTGGGAGGGGGGCTAGGGAGACCCAGTACTTC.

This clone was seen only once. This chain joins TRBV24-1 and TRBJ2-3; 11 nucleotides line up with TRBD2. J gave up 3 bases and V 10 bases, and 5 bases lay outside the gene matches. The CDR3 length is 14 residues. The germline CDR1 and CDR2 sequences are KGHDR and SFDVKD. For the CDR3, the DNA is TGTGCCACGAGAACTAGCGGGAGTACAGATACGCAGTATTTT. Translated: CATRTSGSTDTQYF.